This T cell receptor (beta chain) was sequenced during a study of monozygotic twins with inflammatory bowel disease. Study-wide results and caveats: Twin pairs that were concordant did not differ from discordant pairs in repertoire similarity, possibly from limited power.

Turning to this clonotype: Its specificity is unknown.

TCRdb re-called the 5' RACE reads and shows each CDR3 protein once, DNA omitted. With some 170,000 distinct CDR3 sequences in the sample, the ten largest clones hold 2.4%. Germline V gene sequence: CDR1 SGHDT, CDR2 YYEEEE. This CDR3 has 16 amino acids. A 2.5 ml blood sample was drawn per donor. This clonotype originated in a human donor with ulcerative colitis or Crohn's disease, or a healthy co-twin of an affected twin (not recorded which). Sequencing was carried out using blood. This chain links TRBV5-6 with TRBJ1-1; TCRdb gives TRBD1 as the D gene, but with no DNA this cannot be confirmed. CDR3 region: CASSSWTGLRDTEAFF.